The 18 T cell receptor beta chains presented below share a single source sample, sequenced in a study of T cells after posttransplantation cyclophosphamide. This table comes from immunoSEQ multiplex PCR, and its TCRdb copy is limited to in-frame clones, with some not included. The sample offers tens of thousands of clones and no singletons, the top ten holding roughly 1.5%. The specimen was PBMCs. The receptors come from a man in his fifties in good health, CMV-negative, and a related stem cell transplant donor.

This clone was seen ten or more times. The chain links TRBV10-2 to TRBJ1-4, with a possible D match to TRBD1 (5 bases). This CDR3 region has 12 residues. Looked up from germline, CDR1 is WSHSY and CDR2 is SAAADI. V was pared by 8 bases and J by 2 bases, with 6 bases between. CDR3 region: CASRGTNEKLFF. In DNA form, the CDR3 reads TGCGCCAGCCGGGGGACTAATGAAAAACTGTTTTTT.

This clone was recorded at least ten times. The rearrangement links TRBV28 to TRBJ2-1; 13 positions agree with TRBD2. Germline loops: CDR1 MDHEN, CDR2 SYDVKM. Trimming removed 10 bases from V and 6 bases from J; junction bases left unmatched: 6. The CDR3 length is 14 residues. The CDR3 region has the DNA TGTGCCATGGGGGGACTAGCGGGATCCAATGAGCAGTTCTTC. Translation: CAMGGLAGSNEQFF.

This clone was counted many times. This chain uses TRBV7-8 with TRBJ1-2; D perhaps matches TRBD1 (6 bases). This CDR3 has 15 amino acids. V was pared by 3 bases and J by 4 bases, with 15 bases between. Germline CDR1 SGHVS, CDR2 FQNEAQ. The CDR3 bases are TGTGCCAGCAGCTTGGCCGAACAGGGTGTCTATGGCTACACCTTC. It specifies CASSLAEQGVYGYTF.

This clone came up many times. This rearrangement joins TRBV6-1 to TRBJ2-7; TRBD2 matches 8 bases. CDR3 length: 15 residues. J lost 4 bases, V lost 0 bases, and 5 bases had no gene match. Germline V lookup: CDR1 MNHNS, CDR2 SASEGT. In DNA form, the CDR3 reads TGTGCCAGCAGTGAAGCAGAACTAGCGGTTTACGAGCAGTACTTC. Its translation is CASSEAELAVYEQYF.

This clone was found many times. In nucleotides, the CDR3 is TGTGCCAGCAGCTCAGGGACAGGGGGCGCGTACGAGCAGTACTTC. Residues: CASSSGTGGAYEQYF. The chain combines TRBV7-8 with TRBJ2-7; 12 bases align to TRBD1. The trim removed 4 bases at V and 4 bases at J, leaving 5 bases unmatched. The CDR3 has 15 amino acids. Germline V gene lookup returns CDR1 SGHVS and CDR2 FQNEAQ.

The table lists this clone with many counts. The chain recombines TRBV5-1 with TRBJ2-3; D might be TRBD1 (6 bases). The germline V gene encodes CDR1 SGHRS and CDR2 YFSETQ. This CDR3 is 18 amino acids long. Trimming cost V 4 bases and J 4 bases, with 25 bases left between them. CDR3 region: CASSTRGETGFWADTQYF. CDR3 DNA: TGCGCCAGCAGCACTCGAGGGGAGACAGGCTTTTGGGCAGATACGCAGTATTTT.

This clone was detected many times. In nucleotides, the CDR3 is TGTGCCTGGAGCCGGGGCAATCAGCCCCAGCATTTT. Encoded protein: CAWSRGNQPQHF. The chain joins TRBV30 to TRBJ1-5; D remains unclear. Looked up from germline, CDR1 is GTSNPN and CDR2 is SVGIG (reference sequence). The CDR3 has 12 residues. With 3 bases removed from V and 2 bases from J, the gap between germline ends came to 5 bases.

This clone was counted ten times or more. The chain employs TRBV28 and TRBJ1-5, with D unresolved. The length of the CDR3 is 12 residues. Germline CDR1 reads MDHEN; CDR2 reads SYDVKM. V lost 3 bases to trimming and J lost 6 bases, with 6 bases between them. The CDR3 reads CASSLTGQPQHF. The CDR3, as DNA: TGTGCCAGCAGTTTGACTGGTCAGCCCCAGCATTTT.

This clone has a count of ten or more. This chain uses TRBV6-5 with TRBJ2-7; the match to TRBD1 covers 9 bases. The CDR3 has 14 residues. Germline lookup yields CDR1 MNHEY and CDR2 SVGAGI. The V and J ends lost 2 bases and 4 bases, in that order; junction bases with no gene match: 3. CDR3 DNA: TGTGCCAGCAGTTACACAGGGGGCGGGTACGAGCAGTACTTC. It is translated as CASSYTGGGYEQYF.

This clone was picked up many times. The CDR3 coding sequence is TGTGCCAGCAGTTATCCCGGGACAGGGGGCTATGAGCAGTTCTTC. Encoded protein: CASSYPGTGGYEQFF. This chain connects TRBV6-5 to TRBJ2-1; TRBD1 aligns across 12 bases. The CDR3 sequence is 15 residues long. The V gene end was trimmed by 3 bases and the J gene end by 8 bases; junction bases not matched to a gene: 5. CDR1 and CDR2 (germline): MNHEY, SVGAGI.

This clone was counted ten times or more. V usage is TRBV21-1 and J usage is TRBJ2-7; the D call of TRBD1 is as the table states it, not checked on the DNA. TRBV21-1 is an annotated pseudogene. The CDR3 sequence is 16 residues long. The CDR3, as DNA: TGTGCCAGCAGCAAAGAAAGGGACACACTACTCTACGAGCAGTACTTC. It codes for CASSKERDTLLYEQYF.

This clone was observed many times. The chain has TRBV5-1 and TRBJ2-3, with D perhaps matching TRBD2 (5 bases). The CDR3 has 16 residues. Germline values: CDR1 SGHRS, CDR2 YFSETQ. V was cut by 3 bases and J by 2 bases, with 16 bases left in between. Here the CDR3 reads CASSSRPGGFTDTQYF. The CDR3 coding sequence is TGCGCCAGCAGCTCCCGGCCTGGCGGGTTCACAGATACGCAGTATTTT.

This clone was seen many times. V and J are TRBV6-1 and TRBJ1-5, with TRBD1 as a possible D gene (5 bases). Germline V gives CDR1 MNHNS, CDR2 SASEGT. The CDR3 has 15 amino acids. Trimming cost V 6 bases and J 4 bases, with 16 bases left between them. CDR3 coding DNA: TGTGCCAGCAGGATCACGGGACTGATGAATCAGCCCCAGCATTTT. Protein product: CASRITGLMNQPQHF.

This clone was seen repeatedly, ten times or more. This same CDR3 is encoded by further DNA sequences in the sample. The chain employs TRBV28 and TRBJ2-7; the D is unclear. This CDR3 is 15 amino acids long. Trimming removed 4 bases from V and 0 bases from J, with 13 bases in between. Germline CDR1 reads MDHEN; CDR2 reads SYDVKM. CDR3 nucleotide sequence: TGTGCCAGCAGTTCACCCCCCGCCAGCTCCTACGAGCAGTACTTC. It is translated as CASSSPPASSYEQYF.

This clone showed up many times. In nucleotides, the CDR3 is TGTGCCAGCAGCTTAGAGGGACTACTCTCCTACAATGAGCAGTTCTTC. Amino acid sequence: CASSLEGLLSYNEQFF. The chain has TRBV7-8 and TRBJ2-1; TRBD2 aligns across 7 bases. The V gene end was trimmed by 1 base and the J gene end by 0 bases; junction bases not matched to a gene: 3. Looked up from germline, CDR1 is SGHVS and CDR2 is FQNEAQ. CDR3 size: 16 residues.

In its sample, this clone was seen many times. The rearrangement uses TRBV30 and TRBJ1-2, with unresolved D. The CDR3 loop spans 13 amino acids. The germline V gene encodes CDR1 GTSNPN and CDR2 SVGIG (reference sequence). Trimming removed 2 bases from V and 5 bases from J, with 12 bases in between. CDR3 amino acids: CAWSSLIRYGYTF. The CDR3 bases are TGTGCCTGGAGTAGCCTGATTCGGTATGGCTACACCTTC. Filled out from reference TRBV30 and TRBJ1-2, the complete variable domain reads SQTIHQWPATLVQPVGSPLSLECTVEGTSNPNLYWYRQAAGRGLQLLFYSVGIGQISSEVPQNLSASRPQDRQFILSSKKLLLSDSGFYLCAWSSLIRYGYTFGSGTRLTVV.

The chain combines TRBV5-6 with TRBJ1-2; D gene unclear. With 4 bases removed from V and 4 bases from J, the gap between germline ends came to 8 bases. The CDR3 is 12 residues long. Germline V CDR1 and CDR2: SGHDT, YYEEEE. The CDR3 sequence is CASSRSTYGYTF. CDR3 in DNA: TGTGCCAGCAGCCGAAGCACCTATGGCTACACCTTC.

This clone was detected many times. This chain links TRBV5-1 with TRBJ2-3, with 8 positions matching TRBD2. Germline V gene lookup returns CDR1 SGHRS and CDR2 YFSETQ. The junction had 6 bases not matched to a gene; V was cut back by 0 bases and J by 0 bases. This CDR3 comprises 17 residues. CDR3 residues: CASSLAKASGSTDTQYF. The CDR3 DNA reads as TGCGCCAGCAGCTTGGCCAAGGCTAGCGGGAGCACAGATACGCAGTATTTT.